This T cell receptor beta chain appears in the sequencing data of a study of cytomegalovirus exposure and HLA in healthy donors. Whole-study results and caveats: The authors enumerated over 150 TCR beta chains as linked to cytomegalovirus.

PCR involved 60 Vbeta and 13 Jbeta primers. Repertoires were generated with immunoSEQ multiplex PCR, while TCRdb's copy carries only in-frame clones and drops some. The sample carries about 170,000 clones, about 85% recorded once. This CDR3 is built from 13 residues. The germline V gene has CDR1 SGHVS and CDR2 FNYEAQ. V lost 2 bases and J 6 bases, leaving 8 bases between the germline ends. For this clone: As yet, its antigen is unknown.

The sequence was collected from a woman aged 45-65 years in good health and CMV-seropositive. The sequencing sample was made of PBMCs. The rearrangement uses TRBV7-6 and TRBJ2-1, with D possibly matching TRBD2 (5 bases). This chain's CDR3 is CASSLLAINEQFF. The CDR3 nucleotides are TGTGCCAGCAGCTTACTAGCCATCAATGAGCAGTTCTTC.